A selection of T cell receptor beta chains follows, all from one sample in a study of T cell repertoires in cytomegalovirus infection. TCRdb processed the reads anew with MiXCR; each CDR3 protein has one entry. The table lists 560,000 or so distinct CDR3 sequences, approximately 17% of them singletons. Sequencing was performed on CD8+ T cells from PBMCs. These receptors came from a human donor in good health (CMV status not recorded). Some clones in this sample may be carry-over from other donors' samples. The CDR3 runs from the conserved cysteine through the conserved F or W. Fields, in order: D gene, J gene, clone size, V gene, CDR3 DNA, CDR3 protein. A D gene is named only where the DNA matches it firmly. Clone size appears in some rows only: once, few, many, or a class for an expanded clone.

d_gene: TRBD1; j_gene: TRBJ1-2; abundance: -; v_gene: TRBV5-6; CDR3nt: TGTGCCAGCAGCATCTGGGACAGGGGGCGGGTAGATGGCTACACCTTC; CDR3aa: CASSIWDRGRVDGYTF
d_gene: TRBD2; j_gene: TRBJ2-2; abundance: many; v_gene: TRBV6-6; CDR3nt: TGTGCCAGCAGTTACTCGATGTTTAGCGGGAGGGAGCTGTTTTTT; CDR3aa: CASSYSMFSGRELFF
d_gene: -; j_gene: TRBJ2-1; abundance: -; v_gene: TRBV27; CDR3nt: TGTGCCAGCAGTTTAGTAGCGTACAGCTCCTACAATGAGCAGTTCTTC; CDR3aa: CASSLVAYSSYNEQFF
d_gene: -; j_gene: TRBJ1-1; abundance: few; v_gene: TRBV12-3/TRBV12-4; CDR3nt: TGTGCCAGCAGTCCCTCCCGACAGGATGAAGCTTTCTTT; CDR3aa: CASSPSRQDEAFF
d_gene: TRBD2; j_gene: TRBJ2-1; abundance: many; v_gene: TRBV6-2/TRBV6-3; CDR3nt: TGTGCCAGCAGTTACAGACTAGCGGGAGAAAATGAGCAGTTCTTC; CDR3aa: CASSYRLAGENEQFF
d_gene: TRBD2; j_gene: TRBJ2-5; abundance: -; v_gene: TRBV4-2; CDR3nt: TGTGCCAGCAGCCAAGATGGACTAGCGGGGTTTGAGACCCAGTACTTC; CDR3aa: CASSQDGLAGFETQYF
d_gene: -; j_gene: TRBJ2-6; abundance: many; v_gene: TRBV5-1; CDR3nt: TGCGCCAGCAGCGTCCAGGGAGGAGGCTCTGGGGCCAACGTCCTGACTTTC; CDR3aa: CASSVQGGGSGANVLTF
d_gene: -; j_gene: TRBJ2-1; abundance: -; v_gene: TRBV4-1; CDR3nt: TGCGCCAGCAGCCAGTCTCAGGAGACCTACAATGAGCAGTTCTTC; CDR3aa: CASSQSQETYNEQFF
d_gene: -; j_gene: TRBJ2-5; abundance: many; v_gene: TRBV7-8; CDR3nt: TGTGCCAGCAGCCCCCGACTAACCCCACAGACCCAGTACTTC; CDR3aa: CASSPRLTPQTQYF
d_gene: -; j_gene: TRBJ2-7; abundance: many; v_gene: TRBV7-4; CDR3nt: TGTGCCAGCAGCGGCGGTAGAGGGTGGAACTTC; CDR3aa: CASSGGRGWNF
d_gene: -; j_gene: TRBJ2-4; abundance: many; v_gene: TRBV6-1; CDR3nt: TGTGCCAGCAGTGAAGTTCCGGGGGCGCGAGACATTCAGTACTTC; CDR3aa: CASSEVPGARDIQYF
d_gene: -; j_gene: TRBJ2-5; abundance: -; v_gene: TRBV12-3/TRBV12-4; CDR3nt: TGTGCCAGCAGTTTTAACCCGGGTGCAGAGACCCAGTACTTC; CDR3aa: CASSFNPGAETQYF
d_gene: TRBD1; j_gene: TRBJ1-4; abundance: many; v_gene: TRBV12-3/TRBV12-4; CDR3nt: TGTGCCAGCACGAGATCCGGGACAGGGGGTGAAAAACTGTTTTTT; CDR3aa: CASTRSGTGGEKLFF